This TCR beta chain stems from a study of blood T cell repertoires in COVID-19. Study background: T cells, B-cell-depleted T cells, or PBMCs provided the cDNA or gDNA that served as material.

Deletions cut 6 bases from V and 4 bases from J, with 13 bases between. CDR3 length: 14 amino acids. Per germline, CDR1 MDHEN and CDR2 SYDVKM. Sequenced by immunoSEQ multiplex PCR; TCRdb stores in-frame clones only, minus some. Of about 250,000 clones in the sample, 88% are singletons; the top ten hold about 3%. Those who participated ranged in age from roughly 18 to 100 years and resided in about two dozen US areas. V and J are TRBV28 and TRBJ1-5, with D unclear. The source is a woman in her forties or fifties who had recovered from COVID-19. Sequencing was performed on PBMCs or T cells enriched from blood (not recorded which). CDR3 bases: TGTGCCAGCAGGGACGGGGATGTAAATCAGCCCCAGCATTTT. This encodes CASRDGDVNQPQHF.